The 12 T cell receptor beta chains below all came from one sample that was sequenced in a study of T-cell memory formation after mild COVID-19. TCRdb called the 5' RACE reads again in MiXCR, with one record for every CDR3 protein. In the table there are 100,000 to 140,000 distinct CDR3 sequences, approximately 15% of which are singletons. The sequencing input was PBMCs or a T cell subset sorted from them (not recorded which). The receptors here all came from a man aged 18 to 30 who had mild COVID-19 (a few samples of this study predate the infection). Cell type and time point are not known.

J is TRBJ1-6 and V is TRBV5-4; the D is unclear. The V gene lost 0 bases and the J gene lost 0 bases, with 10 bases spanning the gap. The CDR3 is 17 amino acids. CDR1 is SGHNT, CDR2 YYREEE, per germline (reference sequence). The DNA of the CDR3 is TGTGCCAGCAGCTTGGAGACCGAGAGCTCCTATAATTCACCCCTCCACTTT. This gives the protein CASSLETESSYNSPLHF.

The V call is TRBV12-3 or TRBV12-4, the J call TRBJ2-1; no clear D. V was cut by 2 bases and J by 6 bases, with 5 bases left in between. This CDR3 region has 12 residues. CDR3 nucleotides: TGTGCCAGCAGTTTATTCGCCAATGAGCAGTTCTTC. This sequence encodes CASSLFANEQFF.

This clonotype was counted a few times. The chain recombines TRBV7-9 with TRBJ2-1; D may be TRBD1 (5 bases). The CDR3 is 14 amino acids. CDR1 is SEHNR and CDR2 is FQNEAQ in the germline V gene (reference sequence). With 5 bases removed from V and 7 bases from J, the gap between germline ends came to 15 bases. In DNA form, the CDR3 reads TGTGCCAGCAGCCATGCATCACCAGGGAATGAGCAGTTCTTC. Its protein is CASSHASPGNEQFF.

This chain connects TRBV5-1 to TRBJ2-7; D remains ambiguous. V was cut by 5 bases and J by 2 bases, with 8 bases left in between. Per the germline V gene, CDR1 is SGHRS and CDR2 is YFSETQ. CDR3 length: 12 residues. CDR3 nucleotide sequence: TGCGCCAGCAGAGGGCAGGCCTACGAGCAGTACTTC. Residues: CASRGQAYEQYF.

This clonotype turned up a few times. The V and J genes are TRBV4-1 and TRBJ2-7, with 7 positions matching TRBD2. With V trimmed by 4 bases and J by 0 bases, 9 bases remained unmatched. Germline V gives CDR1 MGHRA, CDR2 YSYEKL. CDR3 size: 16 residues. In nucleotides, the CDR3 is TGCGCCAGCAGCCCCAACAGCGGGGTTTACTCCTACGAGCAGTACTTC. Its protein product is CASSPNSGVYSYEQYF.

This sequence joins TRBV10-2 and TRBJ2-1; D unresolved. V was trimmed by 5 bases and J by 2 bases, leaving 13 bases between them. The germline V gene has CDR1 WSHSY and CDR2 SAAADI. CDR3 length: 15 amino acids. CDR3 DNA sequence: TGCGCCAGCAGTCCAAGCGAGCCCACCTACAATGAGCAGTTCTTC. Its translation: CASSPSEPTYNEQFF.

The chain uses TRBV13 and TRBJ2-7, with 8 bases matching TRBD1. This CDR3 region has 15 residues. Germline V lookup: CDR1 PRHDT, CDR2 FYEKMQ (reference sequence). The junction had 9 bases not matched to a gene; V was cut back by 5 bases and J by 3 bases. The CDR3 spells CASSARDRQFYEQYF. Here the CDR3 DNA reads TGTGCCAGCAGCGCCCGGGACAGGCAGTTCTACGAGCAGTACTTC.

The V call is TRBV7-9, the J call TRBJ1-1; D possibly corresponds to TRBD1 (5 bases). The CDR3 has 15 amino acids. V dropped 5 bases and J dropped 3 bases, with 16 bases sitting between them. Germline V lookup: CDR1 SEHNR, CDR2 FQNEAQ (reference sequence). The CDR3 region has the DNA TGTGCCAGCAGCGCTCCGGGACGGATGTACACTGAAGCTTTCTTT. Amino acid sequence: CASSAPGRMYTEAFF.

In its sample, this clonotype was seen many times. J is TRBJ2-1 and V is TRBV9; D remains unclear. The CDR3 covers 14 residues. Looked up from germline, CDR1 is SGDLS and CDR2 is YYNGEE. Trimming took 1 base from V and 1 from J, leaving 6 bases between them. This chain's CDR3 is CASSVKGSYNEQFF. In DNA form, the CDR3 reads TGTGCCAGCAGCGTAAAAGGTTCCTACAATGAGCAGTTCTTC.

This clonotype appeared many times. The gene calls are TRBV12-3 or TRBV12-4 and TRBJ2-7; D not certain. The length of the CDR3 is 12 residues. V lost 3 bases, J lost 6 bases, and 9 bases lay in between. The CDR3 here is CASSFVSGEQYF. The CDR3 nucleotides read TGTGCCAGCAGTTTCGTCTCCGGCGAGCAGTACTTC.

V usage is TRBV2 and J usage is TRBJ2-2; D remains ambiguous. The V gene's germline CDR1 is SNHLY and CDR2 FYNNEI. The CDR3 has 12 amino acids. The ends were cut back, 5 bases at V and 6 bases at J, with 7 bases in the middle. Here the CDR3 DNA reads TGTGCCAGCAGTCTTTTTCCCGGGGAGCTGTTTTTT. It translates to CASSLFPGELFF.

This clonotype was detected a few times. CDR3 DNA: TGCGCCAGCAGCCTCGAGCTGGGAACCTTCCTGTACTATGGCTACACCTTC. Its translation is CASSLELGTFLYYGYTF. V is TRBV5-1 and J is TRBJ1-2; no definite D call. The CDR3 extends over 17 amino acids. V lost 4 bases and J 3 bases, leaving 22 bases between the germline ends. CDR1 is SGHRS, CDR2 YFSETQ, per germline.